This passage covers 29 T cell receptor beta chains from one sample sequenced in a study of T cell responses to AZD1222 COVID-19 vaccine. Assay used: immunoSEQ multiplex PCR; TCRdb lists only in-frame clones, some missing. The table has some 120,000 clones, approximately 91% seen once; the top ten hold around 5.3%. Sequenced here: peripheral blood, sampled 28 days after the second AZD1222 dose. All receptors come from an adult who received the AZD1222 COVID-19 vaccine.

The chain links TRBV25-1 to TRBJ1-2, with D tentatively TRBD1 (5 bases). The CDR3 is made up of 14 amino acids. V was cut by 3 bases and J by 6 bases, with 14 bases left in between. Germline V gives CDR1 MGHDK, CDR2 SYGVNS. The CDR3 region has the DNA TGTGCCAGCAGTGAGCCAGGGAAGATGCATGGCTACACCTTC. Protein product: CASSEPGKMHGYTF.

CDR3 bases: TGTGCCAGCTCCAGGGACAGGGAAAGGAGCTACACCTTC. As protein: CASSRDRERSYTF. This rearrangement joins TRBV19 to TRBJ1-2; 9 nucleotides agree with TRBD1. The V and J ends lost 9 bases and 9 bases, in that order; junction bases with no gene match: 11. CDR1 is LNHDA and CDR2 is SQIVND in the germline V gene (reference sequence). CDR3 length: 13 residues.

The J gene is TRBJ1-1, the V gene TRBV10-1, with a possible D match to TRBD1 (5 bases). The CDR3 covers 13 residues. In germline, CDR1 is WNHNN, CDR2 SYGVQD (reference sequence). V was pared by 6 bases and J by 2 bases, with 10 bases between. This CDR3 reads CASRQGLNTEAFF. The DNA of the CDR3 is TGCGCCAGCAGGCAGGGCTTAAACACTGAAGCTTTCTTT.

The V and J genes are TRBV3-1 (or the pseudogene TRBV3-2) and TRBJ2-7; possible D gene TRBD2, 7 bases. V was pared by 1 base and J by 0 bases, with 13 bases between. Germline loops: CDR1 LGHDT, CDR2 YNNKEL (reference sequence). This CDR3 spans 16 amino acids. The DNA for the CDR3 is TGTGCCAGCAGCCAAGTGGGGGGCGGGAGCTCCTACGAGCAGTACTTC. Amino acid sequence: CASSQVGGGSSYEQYF.

The chain carries TRBV18 and TRBJ1-5; D call uncertain. CDR1 and CDR2 from the germline V gene are KGHSH and LQKENI. The CDR3 covers 14 residues. V lost 5 bases to trimming and J lost 5 bases, with 13 bases between them. DNA of the CDR3: TGTGCCAGCTCAGCACGACCTTTCGATCAGCCCCAGCATTTT. As protein: CASSARPFDQPQHF.

The chain couples TRBV3-1 (or the pseudogene TRBV3-2) to TRBJ1-2, with D unresolved. The germline V and J ends were trimmed by 4 bases and 10 bases, with 16 bases remaining between them. The CDR3 is 13 amino acids. Germline V gene sequence: CDR1 LGHDT, CDR2 YNNKEL (reference sequence). The CDR3 nucleotides are TGTGCCAGCAGCCCCGGAGGACCGAGCTCCTACACCTTC. Encoded protein: CASSPGGPSSYTF.

The chain has TRBV6-1 and TRBJ1-2; tentative D call: TRBD1 (6 bases). The CDR3 totals 14 residues. Germline assignment: CDR1 MNHNS and CDR2 SASEGT. Between the trimmed V and J ends, which lost 1 base and 5 bases, there was a span of 11 bases. CDR3: CASSEVKTGYGYTF. DNA of the CDR3: TGTGCCAGCAGTGAAGTAAAAACAGGGTATGGCTACACCTTC.

The chain uses TRBV27 and TRBJ1-2; the D gene is possibly TRBD1 (6 bases). Looked up from germline, CDR1 is MNHEY and CDR2 is SMNVEV (reference sequence). CDR3 length equals 16 residues. Trimming shortened V by 2 bases and J by 2 bases, and 15 bases separated the two germline ends. Here the CDR3 reads CASSLAGGMSNYGYTF. CDR3 DNA sequence: TGTGCCAGCAGTTTAGCGGGGGGCATGAGCAACTATGGCTACACCTTC.

For this clone: The sample holds other DNA sequences that translate to the same CDR3. This sequence joins TRBV9 and TRBJ1-2; D ambiguous. CDR3 size: 13 residues. Germline CDR1 is SGDLS and CDR2 is YYNGEE. V was trimmed by 0 bases and J by 5 bases, leaving 8 bases between them. CDR3 DNA sequence: TGTGCCAGCAGCGTAGAGGGCGGTTATGGCTACACCTTC. Protein sequence: CASSVEGGYGYTF. Combining the CDR3 with reference TRBV9 and TRBJ1-2 gives the whole variable domain DSGVTQTPKHLITATGQRVTLRCSPRSGDLSVYWYQQSLDQGLQFLIQYYNGEERAKGNILERFSAQQFPDLHSELNLSSLELGDSALYFCASSVEGGYGYTFGSGTRLTVV.

This chain links TRBV4-3 with TRBJ1-1, with D unclear. The V and J ends lost 0 bases and 10 bases respectively, with 24 bases between them. The CDR3 is 17 amino acids. CDR1 and CDR2 from the germline V gene are LGHNA and YSLEER. This CDR3 is CASSQDRLSWGDGGAFF. For the CDR3, the DNA is TGCGCCAGCAGCCAAGATCGTTTATCTTGGGGTGACGGTGGAGCTTTCTTT.

This rearrangement joins TRBV2 to TRBJ2-2, with 9 positions matching TRBD1. The germline V gene has CDR1 SNHLY and CDR2 FYNNEI. The J segment lost 4 bases and the V segment lost 8 bases, leaving 5 bases of the junction unmatched. This CDR3 contains 14 residues. The DNA for the CDR3 is TGTGCCAGCCTACCGGGACAGGGCACCGGGGAGCTGTTTTTT. Translated: CASLPGQGTGELFF.

The chain is built from TRBV9 and TRBJ2-7; 15 bases map to TRBD2. Losses at the gene ends were 4 bases for V and 3 bases for J; bases not matched to a gene: 8. Germline loops: CDR1 SGDLS, CDR2 YYNGEE. The CDR3 is made up of 17 amino acids. CDR3 sequence (DNA): TGTGCCAGCAGCTCGCGGACTAGCGGGGGGGCCCGCTACGAGCAGTACTTC. Translation gives CASSSRTSGGARYEQYF.

The J gene is TRBJ2-7, the V gene TRBV4-1; 11 bases fit TRBD1. V shed 4 bases and J 4 bases; nucleotides not matched to a gene: 3. The CDR3 has 14 amino acids. The germline V gene encodes CDR1 MGHRA and CDR2 YSYEKL. CDR3 DNA sequence: TGCGCCAGCAGCCCCGGGACAGGGGGTTACGAGCAGTACTTC. This encodes CASSPGTGGYEQYF.

This clone came up once. The chain links TRBV7-2 to TRBJ1-6; D is unclear. CDR1 and CDR2 (germline): SGHTA, FQGNSA. The CDR3 covers 13 residues. The germline V and J ends were trimmed by 0 bases and 7 bases, with 4 bases remaining between them. This CDR3 reads CASSLAINSPLHF. The DNA of the CDR3 is TGTGCCAGCAGCTTAGCGATAAATTCACCCCTCCACTTT.

The rearrangement links TRBV19 to TRBJ2-1; 12 nucleotides line up with TRBD2. This CDR3 spans 15 amino acids. Germline V CDR1 and CDR2: LNHDA, SQIVND (reference sequence). With 5 bases clipped from V and 1 base from J, the junction kept 0 bases outside the gene matches. The CDR3 nucleotides are TGTGCCAGTAGTCTAGCGGGAGGGTCCTACAATGAGCAGTTCTTC. It codes for CASSLAGGSYNEQFF.

This clone appeared a few times. The J gene is TRBJ1-1, the V gene TRBV27, with 7 nucleotides matching TRBD1. The CDR3 has 14 residues. Looked up from germline, CDR1 is MNHEY and CDR2 is SMNVEV (reference sequence). V was clipped by 5 bases and J by 2 bases; unmatched bases: 5. The CDR3 is CASSKDRVNTEAFF. The DNA for the CDR3 is TGTGCCAGCAGTAAAGACAGGGTAAACACTGAAGCTTTCTTT.

V gene TRBV18 combines with J gene TRBJ1-2; D not certain. Deletions cut 3 bases from V and 5 bases from J, with 7 bases between. Germline-derived CDR1 and CDR2 are KGHSH and LQKENI. This CDR3 has 12 residues. DNA of the CDR3: TGTGCCAGCTCACCTGACCTTTATGGCTACACCTTC. It translates to CASSPDLYGYTF. Full variable domain (remainder filled in from reference TRBV18 and TRBJ1-2): NAGVMQNPRHLVRRRGQEARLRCSPMKGHSHVYWYRQLPEEGLKFMVYLQKENIIDESGMPKERFSAEFPKEGPSILRIQQVVRGDSAAYFCASSPDLYGYTFGSGTRLTVV.

This clone was recorded a few times. The J gene is TRBJ1-4, the V gene TRBV7-9, with 7 positions matching TRBD1. The V gene end was trimmed by 1 base and the J gene end by 8 bases; junction bases not matched to a gene: 4. The CDR3 contains 14 residues. Germline V CDR1 and CDR2: SEHNR, FQNEAQ (reference sequence). The CDR3 coding sequence is TGTGCCAGCAGCTTAGAAGGGGGCAGGGAAAAACTGTTTTTT. Amino acid sequence: CASSLEGGREKLFF. The full variable domain, completed using reference TRBV7-9 and TRBJ1-4, is DTGVSQNPRHKITKRGQNVTFRCDPISEHNRLYWYRQTLGQGPEFLTYFQNEAQLEKSRLLSDRFSAERPKGSFSTLEIQRTEQGDSAMYLCASSLEGGREKLFFGSGTQLSVL.

The chain uses TRBV5-1 and TRBJ2-7; D perhaps matches TRBD1 (5 bases). CDR1 and CDR2 (germline): SGHRS, YFSETQ. V dropped 0 bases and J dropped 2 bases, with 18 bases sitting between them. CDR3 length: 17 residues. CDR3 in amino acids: CASSLAYPEQEPYEQYF. CDR3 bases: TGCGCCAGCAGCTTGGCCTACCCAGAACAGGAACCCTACGAGCAGTACTTC.

This chain joins TRBV24-1 and TRBJ2-5; tentatively, D is TRBD1 or TRBD2 (6 bases each). Trimming removed 5 bases at V and 7 bases at J, with 10 bases between. The germline V gene has CDR1 KGHDR and CDR2 SFDVKD. CDR3 length: 12 amino acids. The CDR3 here is CATSAGGATQYF. DNA of the CDR3: TGTGCCACCAGTGCCGGGGGCGCGACCCAGTACTTC.

The genes are TRBV7-2 and TRBJ1-1, with 7 positions matching TRBD1. Germline V gene data show CDR1 as SGHTA and CDR2 as FQGNSA. This CDR3 is 14 amino acids long. V lost 5 bases, J lost 1 base, and 4 bases stayed unmatched. This CDR3 reads CASSQRQGNTEAFF. The CDR3 DNA reads as TGTGCCAGCAGCCAGAGACAGGGGAACACTGAAGCTTTCTTT. Looking up the rest from reference TRBV7-2 and TRBJ1-1 gives the full variable domain: GAGVSQSPSNKVTEKGKDVELRCDPISGHTALYWYRQSLGQGLEFLIYFQGNSAPDKSGLPSDRFSAERTGGSVSTLTIQRTQQEDSAVYLCASSQRQGNTEAFFGQGTRLTVV.

V and J are TRBV5-1 and TRBJ2-7; no reliable D call. V was trimmed by 0 bases and J by 12 bases, leaving 16 bases between them. The CDR3 runs 13 residues. The germline V gene has CDR1 SGHRS and CDR2 YFSETQ. The CDR3 DNA is TGCGCCAGCAGCTTGGAACACCCGACGAACGTGTACTTC. This translates into CASSLEHPTNVYF.

The J gene is TRBJ2-6, the V gene TRBV7-2, with D hard to call. V shed 1 base and J shed 2 bases, with 9 bases lying between them. CDR3 length: 16 amino acids. CDR1 is SGHTA and CDR2 is FQGNSA in the germline V gene. The CDR3: CASSLGPTPGANVLTF. The CDR3 region has the DNA TGTGCCAGCAGCTTAGGGCCCACCCCTGGGGCCAACGTCCTGACTTTC. The variable domain in full, completed from reference TRBV7-2 and TRBJ2-6, reads GAGVSQSPSNKVTEKGKDVELRCDPISGHTALYWYRQSLGQGLEFLIYFQGNSAPDKSGLPSDRFSAERTGGSVSTLTIQRTQQEDSAVYLCASSLGPTPGANVLTFGAGSRLTVL.

This clone was counted a few times. The CDR3 loop is CAWSDQAGPSYEQYF. The CDR3 coding sequence is TGTGCCTGGAGTGATCAAGCGGGACCCTCCTACGAGCAGTACTTC. The rearrangement joins TRBV30 to TRBJ2-7; 7 bases are a match to TRBD2. The ends lost 1 base at V and 0 bases at J; junction bases unmatched: 6. The CDR3 runs 15 residues. Per germline, CDR1 GTSNPN and CDR2 SVGIG (reference sequence). The variable domain in full, with the rest retrieved from reference TRBV30 and TRBJ2-7, is SQTIHQWPATLVQPVGSPLSLECTVEGTSNPNLYWYRQAAGRGLQLLFYSVGIGQISSEVPQNLSASRPQDRQFILSSKKLLLSDSGFYLCAWSDQAGPSYEQYFGPGTRLTVT.

The chain joins TRBV2 to TRBJ2-7; no reliable D call. The CDR3 sequence is 11 residues long. Deletions cut 8 bases from V and 2 bases from J, with 7 bases between. The V gene's germline CDR1 is SNHLY and CDR2 FYNNEI. The CDR3 is CASAKTYEQYF. For the CDR3, the DNA is TGTGCCAGCGCTAAGACCTACGAGCAGTACTTC. The variable domain in full, completed from reference TRBV2 and TRBJ2-7, reads EPEVTQTPSHQVTQMGQEVILRCVPISNHLYFYWYRQILGQKVEFLVSFYNNEISEKSEIFDDQFSVERPDGSNFTLKIRSTKLEDSAMYFCASAKTYEQYFGPGTRLTVT.

This chain connects TRBV6-5 to TRBJ1-5; TRBD1 aligns across 8 bases. CDR3 size: 14 residues. The V segment lost 6 bases and the J segment 7 bases; nucleotides outside the gene matches: 8. The germline gives CDR1 MNHEY, CDR2 SVGAGI. The CDR3 reads CASRLGQGGQPQHF. CDR3 coding DNA: TGTGCCAGCAGATTAGGACAGGGTGGACAGCCCCAGCATTTT.

The gene calls are TRBV18 and TRBJ2-5; 8 bases fit TRBD2. This CDR3 has 15 amino acids. Germline CDR1 is KGHSH and CDR2 is LQKENI. Trimming at V came to 0 bases and at J to 2 bases, leaving 2 bases not matched to a gene. CDR3 region: CASSPPSGGQETQYF. Here the CDR3 DNA reads TGTGCCAGCTCACCACCATCGGGGGGGCAAGAGACCCAGTACTTC.

The chain joins TRBV7-2 to TRBJ2-4; the D call may be TRBD1 or TRBD2 (5 bases each). The length of the CDR3 is 14 residues. CDR1 and CDR2 (germline): SGHTA, FQGNSA. V lost 4 bases and J lost 6, with 13 bases in between. The CDR3 DNA follows: TGTGCCAGCAGCTCGGGACGGGAAGTAAACATTCAGTACTTC. Translated: CASSSGREVNIQYF.

The CDR3 loop reads CASSLSVAQNTGELFF. The CDR3 nucleotides read TGTGCCAGCAGCTTGTCGGTAGCTCAGAACACCGGGGAGCTGTTTTTT. The chain combines TRBV5-4 with TRBJ2-2, with no clear D. From germline, CDR1 is SGHNT and CDR2 YYREEE (reference sequence). This CDR3 contains 16 residues. V dropped 1 base and J dropped 1 base, with 11 bases sitting between them.